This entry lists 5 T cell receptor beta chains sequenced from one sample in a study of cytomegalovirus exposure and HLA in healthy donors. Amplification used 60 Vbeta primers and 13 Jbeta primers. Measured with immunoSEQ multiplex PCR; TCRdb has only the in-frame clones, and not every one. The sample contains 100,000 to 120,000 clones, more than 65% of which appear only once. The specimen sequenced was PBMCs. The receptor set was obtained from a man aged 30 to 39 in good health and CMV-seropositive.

The CDR3 region is CASSFAGLAGNQETQYF. The CDR3 DNA is TGCGCCAGCAGCTTCGCGGGACTAGCGGGGAACCAAGAGACCCAGTACTTC. This chain links TRBV5-1 with TRBJ2-5; 13 bases align to TRBD2. V lost 2 bases and J lost 0; bases outside the gene matches: 4. The CDR3 consists of 17 residues. From germline, CDR1 is SGHRS and CDR2 YFSETQ.

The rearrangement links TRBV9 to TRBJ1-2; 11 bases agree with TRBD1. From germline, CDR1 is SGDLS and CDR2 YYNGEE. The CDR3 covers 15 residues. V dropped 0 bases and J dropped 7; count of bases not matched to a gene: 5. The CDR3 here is CASSVVDRGQSGYTF. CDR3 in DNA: TGTGCCAGCAGCGTAGTGGACAGGGGGCAGAGTGGCTACACCTTC.

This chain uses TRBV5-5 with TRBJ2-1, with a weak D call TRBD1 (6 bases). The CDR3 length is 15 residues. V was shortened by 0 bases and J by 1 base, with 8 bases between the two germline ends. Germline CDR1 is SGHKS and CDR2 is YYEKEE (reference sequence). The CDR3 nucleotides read TGTGCCAGCAGCTTGGGTCAGGGGTCCTACAATGAGCAGTTCTTC. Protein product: CASSLGQGSYNEQFF.

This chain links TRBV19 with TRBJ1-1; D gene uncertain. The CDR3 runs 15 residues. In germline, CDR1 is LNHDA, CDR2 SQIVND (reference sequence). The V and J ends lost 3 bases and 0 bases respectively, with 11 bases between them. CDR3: CASSISGTMNTEAFF. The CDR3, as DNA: TGTGCCAGTAGTATCTCCGGAACTATGAACACTGAAGCTTTCTTT.

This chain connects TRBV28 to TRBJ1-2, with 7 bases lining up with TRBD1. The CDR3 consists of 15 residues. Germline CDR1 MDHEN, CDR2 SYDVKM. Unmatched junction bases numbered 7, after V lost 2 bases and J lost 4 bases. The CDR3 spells CASSLGQGVAYGYTF. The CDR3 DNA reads TGTGCCAGCAGTTTAGGGCAGGGGGTGGCCTATGGCTACACCTTC.